This T cell receptor beta chain came from a study of T cell responses to AZD1222 COVID-19 vaccine. Study at large: Combined were second doses at about 4 or about 12 weeks.

Libraries were prepared by immunoSEQ multiplex PCR; TCRdb keeps only in-frame clonotypes and omits some of them. The sample holds some 97,000 clones, approximately 90% seen once. Regarding this clone: Its antigen is currently unknown.

The CDR3 contains 14 residues. The V end lost 4 bases, the J end lost 7 bases, and 11 bases lay between the germline ends. Germline CDR1 MNHEY, CDR2 SVGEGT. Whole-study findings and limits: At 160-218 and 743-854, vaccine-associated CD4 TCRs were dominant, and they spanned spike. Baseline serostatus was positive in only six AZD1222 recipients. Reports say nearly half of spike-specific TCRs go after unmutated variant regions.

The clonotype was recovered from an adult in good health. The sample was peripheral blood, taken on day 0 of AZD1222 vaccination. This chain links TRBV6-2 or TRBV6-3 with TRBJ1-6; the D is unclear. CDR3 DNA sequence: TGTGCCAGCAGTTTCAACGTATTCAATTCACCCCTCCACTTT. Translation: CASSFNVFNSPLHF.